This T cell receptor (beta chain) was sequenced for a study of T-cell memory formation after mild COVID-19. This clonotype was recorded at least ten times. The V and J ends lost 4 bases and 4 bases, in that order; junction bases with no gene match: 15. This CDR3 comprises 17 residues. Germline V gene sequence: CDR1 DFQATT, CDR2 SNEGSKA (reference sequence). TCR alpha and TCR beta cDNA libraries carrying sample barcodes and UMIs were produced by 5'RACE using constant-segment primers. TCRdb reanalysed the 5' RACE reads using MiXCR and keeps one entry per CDR3 protein. The sample yields 40,000 to 55,000 distinct CDR3 sequences, 9.5% to 15% seen once.

The sample was PBMCs or a T cell subset sorted from them (not recorded which). The V gene is TRBV20-1, the J gene TRBJ2-1; 8 bases fit TRBD2. This receptor was identified in a man aged 18 to 30 who had mild COVID-19 (a few samples of this study predate the infection). Cell type and time point are not known. In DNA, the CDR3 is TGCAGTGCTACCCAAGTGCGCGGGGGGCCCGGATACAATGAGCAGTTCTTC. This gives the protein CSATQVRGGPGYNEQFF.